This T cell receptor beta chain was recorded in a study of blood T cell repertoires in COVID-19. Across the whole study: Specimens from acute and convalescent COVID-19 originated in the United States, Italy and Spain. In each case, the material was cDNA or gDNA derived from T cells, B-cell-depleted T cells, or PBMCs.

Authors' analysis steps: Reference gene primer amplification gave estimated nucleated cell counts. TCRdb's table, derived via immunoSEQ multiplex PCR, lists solely in-frame clones and lacks some. That table supplies the V and J calls and clone size; D and trimming were determined from the DNA. Of about 670,000 clones listed, about nine tenths are singletons. The CDR3 is 14 residues long. Germline V gives CDR1 SGHNT, CDR2 YYREEE (reference sequence). The V end was cut by 5 bases, the J end by 4 bases, with 15 bases between. V and J are TRBV5-4 and TRBJ1-1; D is possibly TRBD1 (6 bases). This TCR was sampled from a woman in her late teens or twenties with acute or convalescent COVID-19. The material sequenced was peripheral blood. The CDR3 loop is CASSSYRVRTEAFF. The CDR3, as DNA: TGTGCCAGCAGTTCCTACAGGGTACGCACTGAAGCTTTCTTT.